Only a few counts were recorded for the clone carrying this T cell receptor (beta chain). The TCRbeta library was prepared with unique molecular identifiers. TCRdb re-derived calls from the PCR reads in MiXCR, one entry per CDR3 protein. In the table there are approximately 270,000 distinct CDR3 sequences, almost 10% of which are singletons. These data are taken from a study of T-cell reconstitution after alpha-beta-depleted transplantation in children. The CDR3 loop spans 18 amino acids. V lost 6 bases, J lost 4 bases, and 15 bases stayed unmatched. Material: PBMCs from the stem cell graft donor, obtained from the stem cell graft. This rearrangement joins TRBV12-3 or TRBV12-4 to TRBJ2-3, with 11 nucleotides matching TRBD2. The sequence came from a human donor who donated a stem cell graft to a child with SCID. The CDR3 DNA is TGTGCCAGCAGCCTTATTGGTAGCGGGGGGGCCAGGGCAGATACGCAGTATTTT. Translation: CASSLIGSGGARADTQYF.